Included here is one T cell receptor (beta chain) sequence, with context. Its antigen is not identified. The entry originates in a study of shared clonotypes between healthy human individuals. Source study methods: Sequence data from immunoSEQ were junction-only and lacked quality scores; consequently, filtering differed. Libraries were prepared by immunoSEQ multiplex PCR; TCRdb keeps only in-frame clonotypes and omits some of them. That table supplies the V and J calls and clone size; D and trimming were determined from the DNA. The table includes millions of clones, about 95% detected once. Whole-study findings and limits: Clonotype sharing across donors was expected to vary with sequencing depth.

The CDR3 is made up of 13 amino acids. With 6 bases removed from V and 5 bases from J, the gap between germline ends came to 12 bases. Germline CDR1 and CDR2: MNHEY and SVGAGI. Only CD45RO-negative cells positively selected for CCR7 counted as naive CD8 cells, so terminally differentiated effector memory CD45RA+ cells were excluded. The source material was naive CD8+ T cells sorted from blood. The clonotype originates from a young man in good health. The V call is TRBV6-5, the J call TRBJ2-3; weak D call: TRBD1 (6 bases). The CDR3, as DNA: TGTGCCAGCAGACAACAGGGTGGAGATACGCAGTATTTT. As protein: CASRQQGGDTQYF.